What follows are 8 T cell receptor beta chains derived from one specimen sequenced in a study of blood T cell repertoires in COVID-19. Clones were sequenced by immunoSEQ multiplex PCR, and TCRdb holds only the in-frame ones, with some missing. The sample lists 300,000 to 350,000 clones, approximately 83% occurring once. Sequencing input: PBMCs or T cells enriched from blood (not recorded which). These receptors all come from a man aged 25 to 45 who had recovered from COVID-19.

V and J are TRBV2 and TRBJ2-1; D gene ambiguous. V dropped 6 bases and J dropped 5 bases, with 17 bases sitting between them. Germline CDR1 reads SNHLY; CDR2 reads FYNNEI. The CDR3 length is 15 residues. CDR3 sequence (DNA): TGTGCCAGCAGCATGCTCCGAGTTACCAACAATGAGCAGTTCTTC. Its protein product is CASSMLRVTNNEQFF.

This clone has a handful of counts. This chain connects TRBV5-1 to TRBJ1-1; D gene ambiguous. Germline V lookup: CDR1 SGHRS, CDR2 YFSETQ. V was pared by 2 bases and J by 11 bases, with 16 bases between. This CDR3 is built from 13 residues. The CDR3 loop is CASSLEPSGFAFF. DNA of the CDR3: TGCGCCAGCAGCTTAGAGCCCTCAGGTTTTGCTTTCTTT.

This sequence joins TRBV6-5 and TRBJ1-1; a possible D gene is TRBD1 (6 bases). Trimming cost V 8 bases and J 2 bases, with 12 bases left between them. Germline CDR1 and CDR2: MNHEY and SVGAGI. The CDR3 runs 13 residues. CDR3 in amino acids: CASGRGRNTEAFF. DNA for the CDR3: TGTGCCAGCGGGAGGGGGAGAAACACTGAAGCTTTCTTT.

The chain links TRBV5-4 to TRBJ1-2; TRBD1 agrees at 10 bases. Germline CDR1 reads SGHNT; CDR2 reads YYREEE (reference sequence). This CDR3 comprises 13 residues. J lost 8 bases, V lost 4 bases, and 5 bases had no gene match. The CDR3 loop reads CASSRGTGAGYTF. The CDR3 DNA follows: TGTGCCAGCAGCAGAGGGACAGGGGCGGGCTACACCTTC.

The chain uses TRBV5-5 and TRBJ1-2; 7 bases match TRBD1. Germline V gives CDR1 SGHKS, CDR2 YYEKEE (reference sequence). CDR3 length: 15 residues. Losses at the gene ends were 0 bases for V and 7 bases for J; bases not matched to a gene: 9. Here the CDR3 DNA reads TGTGCCAGCAGCTTGGGTTTGAGGGGGCATGGTGGCTACACCTTC. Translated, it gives CASSLGLRGHGGYTF.

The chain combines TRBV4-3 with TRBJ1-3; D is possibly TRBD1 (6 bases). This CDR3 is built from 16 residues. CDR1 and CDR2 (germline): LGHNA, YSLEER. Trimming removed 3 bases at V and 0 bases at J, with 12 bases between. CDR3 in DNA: TGCGCCAGCAGCCAGGCTAAACAGGGCTCTGGAAACACCATATATTTT. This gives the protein CASSQAKQGSGNTIYF.

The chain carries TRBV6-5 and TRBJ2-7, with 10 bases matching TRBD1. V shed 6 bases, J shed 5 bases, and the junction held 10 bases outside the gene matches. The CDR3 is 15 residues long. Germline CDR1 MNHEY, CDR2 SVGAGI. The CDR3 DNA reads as TGTGCCAGCAGCCTCGGACAGGGGGAAGTTGACGAGCAGTACTTC. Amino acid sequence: CASSLGQGEVDEQYF.

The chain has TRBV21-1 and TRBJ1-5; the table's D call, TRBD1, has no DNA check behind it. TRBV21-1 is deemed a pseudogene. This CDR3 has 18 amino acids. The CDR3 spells CASSKDWPGTASKQPQHF. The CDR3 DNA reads TGTGCCAGCAGCAAAGATTGGCCTGGCACAGCCTCCAAACAGCCCCAGCATTTT.